The sequence of this TCR beta chain was determined in a study of OX40 agonist ivuxolimab in advanced cancers. Study information: Earlier treatment with anti-PD-1, anti-PD-L1 or anti-CTLA-4 was permitted, and over 35% had received some.

Study-level results: The mean number of expanded clones was higher in CD8+ T cells than in CD4+.

The CDR3 consists of 15 residues. Germline V gene data show CDR1 as SGDLS and CDR2 as YYNGEE. V was clipped by 3 bases and J by 0 bases, with 9 bases between them. TCRdb's table, derived via immunoSEQ multiplex PCR, lists solely in-frame clones and lacks some. Altogether some 76,000 clones are present, about 85% being singletons, with the ten largest covering under 2%. Drawing of blood for sampling happened at baseline, at cycle 4 day 1, and at cycle 7 day 1. This clone occurred once. Antigen unknown. V usage is TRBV9 and J usage is TRBJ1-4; D not resolved. The sequence derives from an adult with an advanced solid tumor such as melanoma, head and neck, liver or kidney cancer. Sequenced here: CD4+ or CD8+ T cells sorted from blood, sampled in a trial of the OX40 agonist ivuxolimab. CDR3 in DNA: TGTGCCAGCAGCGCGCGGGGAGCAACTAATGAAAAACTGTTTTTT. It yields the protein CASSARGATNEKLFF.